A selection of T cell receptor beta chains follows, all from one sample in a study of siplizumab effects on memory and regulatory T cells. Data came from immunoSEQ multiplex PCR; TCRdb stores just in-frame clones and leaves some out. The top ten hold around 0.03% of the sample, which has 94,000 or so clones, 95% to 97% seen once. The sequencing input was naive CD4+ T cells sorted from blood. These receptors were collected from a human donor in good health. Both conserved end residues are part of each CDR3.

TRBJ2-3,TRBV7-2,CASSFLLAGDTQYF
TRBJ2-3,TRBV2,CASQKEGGNADTQYF
TRBJ2-7,TRBV18,CASSPSSYEQYF
TRBJ1-1,TRBV18,CASSPPAAAVEAFF
TRBJ1-1,TRBV7-2,CASSTWDRPNTEAFF
TRBJ2-1,TRBV6-4,CASRGLAGGNEQFF
TRBJ2-5,TRBV11-2,CASRTGGKETQYF
TRBJ2-7,TRBV15,CATSRDFMSQGQGKAYEQYF
TRBJ1-2,TRBV4-1,CASSQPLPGRSSGGYTF
TRBJ2-1,TRBV7-2,CASSLGLADYNEQFF